The text below deals with one T cell receptor beta chain. What it binds is not known. The repertoire was sequenced with immunoSEQ multiplex PCR; TCRdb's copy has only in-frame clones and lacks some. This table holds tens of thousands of clones, roughly nine tenths found once. The V gene's germline CDR1 is SEHNR and CDR2 FQNEAQ (reference sequence). The trim removed 5 bases at V and 5 bases at J, leaving 10 bases unmatched. There are 16 residues in the CDR3. The sample is drawn from a study of graft-versus-host responses after intestinal transplantation. In the study overall: Among the recipients, all got anti-thymocyte globulin induction and then tacrolimus and steroids for about three years.

Findings and limits, study-wide: The marrow of recipients harbored GvH clones, and ileum or blood showed some of them first.

V is TRBV7-9 and J is TRBJ2-5; 11 bases agree with TRBD2. The receptor was isolated from a human patient who received an intestinal transplant, so some T cells may come from the graft donor. The starting material was PBMCs, obtained more than 650 days after intestinal transplant. The CDR3 here is CASSGTGTSGAETQYF. The CDR3 DNA is TGTGCCAGCAGCGGCACCGGGACTAGCGGAGCGGAGACCCAGTACTTC.